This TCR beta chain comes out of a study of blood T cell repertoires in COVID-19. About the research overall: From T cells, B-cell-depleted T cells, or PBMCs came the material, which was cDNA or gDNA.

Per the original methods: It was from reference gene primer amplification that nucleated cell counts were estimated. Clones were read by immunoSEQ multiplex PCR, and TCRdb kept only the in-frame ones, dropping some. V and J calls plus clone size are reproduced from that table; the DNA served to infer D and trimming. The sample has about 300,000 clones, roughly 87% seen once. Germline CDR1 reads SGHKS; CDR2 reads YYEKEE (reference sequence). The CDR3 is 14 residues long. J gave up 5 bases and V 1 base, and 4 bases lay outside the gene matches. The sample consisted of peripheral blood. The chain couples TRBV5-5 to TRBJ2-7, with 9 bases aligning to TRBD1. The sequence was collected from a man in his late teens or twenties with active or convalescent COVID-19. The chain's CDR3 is CASSLWTGAHEQYF. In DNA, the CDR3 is TGTGCCAGCAGCTTGTGGACAGGGGCCCACGAGCAGTACTTC. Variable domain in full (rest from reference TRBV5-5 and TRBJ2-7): DAGVTQSPTHLIKTRGQQVTLRCSPISGHKSVSWYQQVLGQGPQFIFQYYEKEERGRGNFPDRFSARQFPNYSSELNVNALLLGDSALYLCASSLWTGAHEQYFGPGTRLTVT.